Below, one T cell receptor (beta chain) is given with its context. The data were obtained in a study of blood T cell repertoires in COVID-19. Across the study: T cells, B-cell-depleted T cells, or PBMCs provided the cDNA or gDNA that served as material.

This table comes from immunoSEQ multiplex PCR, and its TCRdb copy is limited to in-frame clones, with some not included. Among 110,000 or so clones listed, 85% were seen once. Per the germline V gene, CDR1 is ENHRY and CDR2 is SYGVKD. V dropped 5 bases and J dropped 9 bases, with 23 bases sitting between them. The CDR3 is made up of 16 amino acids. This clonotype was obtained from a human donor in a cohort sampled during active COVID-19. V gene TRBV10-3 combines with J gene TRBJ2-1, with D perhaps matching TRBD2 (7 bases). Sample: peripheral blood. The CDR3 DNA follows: TGTGCCATCAGTACCGGGGGGCCGGGGAGCTCCGCTGAGCAGTTCTTC. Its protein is CAISTGGPGSSAEQFF.